The 24 T cell receptor beta chains listed next were all sequenced from one sample in a study of T cells after yellow fever vaccination. Each CDR3 protein gets one entry after TCRdb re-called the 5' RACE reads with MiXCR. The repertoire holds a few hundred thousand distinct CDR3 sequences, roughly 4.3% seen once, with about 26% in the top ten. The sequencing used PBMCs, collected 5 days after the yellow fever booster vaccination. The receptors originated from a man between 18 and 29 years old who received the YFV17D yellow fever vaccine.

This clonotype has at least ten counts. The chain links TRBV29-1 to TRBJ2-5; no definite D call. Germline CDR1 reads SQVTM; CDR2 reads ANQGSEA. Trimming took off 2 bases at V and 2 bases at J, with 15 bases between the two ends. The length of the CDR3 is 15 residues. The DNA of the CDR3 is TGCAGCGTTGAATGGTCGGTCCGACTTCAAGAGACCCAGTACTTC. Its protein is CSVEWSVRLQETQYF.

This clonotype was recorded at least ten times. This chain joins TRBV28 and TRBJ2-7, with 10 bases identical to TRBD2. Germline loops: CDR1 MDHEN, CDR2 SYDVKM. The CDR3 is 16 amino acids. V lost 7 bases to trimming and J lost 1 base; unmatched junction nucleotides: 10. The CDR3 sequence is CASKVLAGILSYEQYV. CDR3 nucleotides: TGTGCCAGCAAGGTACTAGCGGGGATATTGTCCTACGAGCAGTACGTC.

The table lists this clonotype with many counts. A read error may produce the germline difference seen at one junction end. The chain links TRBV7-3 to TRBJ2-1, with 7 bases aligning to TRBD1. This CDR3 is 14 amino acids long. CDR1 and CDR2 (germline): SGHTA, FQGTGA. The CDR3 is CASSLGTVGDEQFF. In DNA form, the CDR3 reads TGTGCTAGCAGCTTAGGGACAGTGGGTGATGAGCAGTTCTTC.

This clonotype showed up just a few times. V gene TRBV6-6 combines with J gene TRBJ1-2; possible D gene TRBD1, 5 bases. This CDR3 has 16 residues. The V gene's germline CDR1 is MNHNY and CDR2 SVGAGI (reference sequence). The V gene lost 2 bases and the J gene lost 5 bases, with 18 bases spanning the gap. The CDR3 region has the DNA TGTGCCAGCAGTTACGAGGGAGGAGGGGTGGAGTATGGCTACACCTTC. Amino acid sequence: CASSYEGGGVEYGYTF.

This clonotype was picked up many times. The chain combines TRBV7-2 with TRBJ1-1; a possible D gene is TRBD1 (6 bases). The CDR3 is 15 residues long. The ends were cut back, 5 bases at V and 3 bases at J, with 16 bases in the middle. Germline V gene lookup returns CDR1 SGHTA and CDR2 FQGNSA. The CDR3 is CASSPQWGPDTEAFF. The CDR3 coding sequence is TGTGCCAGCAGCCCCCAATGGGGGCCTGACACTGAAGCTTTCTTT. The complete variable domain, with remaining parts taken from reference TRBV7-2 and TRBJ1-1, reads GAGVSQSPSNKVTEKGKDVELRCDPISGHTALYWYRQSLGQGLEFLIYFQGNSAPDKSGLPSDRFSAERTGGSVSTLTIQRTQQEDSAVYLCASSPQWGPDTEAFFGQGTRLTVV.

This clonotype was picked up a small number of times. The chain links TRBV5-5 to TRBJ2-2; perhaps TRBD2 as D (5 bases). The CDR3 has 12 amino acids. The germline gives CDR1 SGHKS, CDR2 YYEKEE (reference sequence). Trimming took 4 bases from V and 6 from J, leaving 7 bases between them. CDR3 residues: CASSTLAGELFF. CDR3 DNA sequence: TGTGCCAGCAGCACACTAGCCGGGGAGCTGTTTTTT.

There are a few counts of this clonotype. The rearrangement links TRBV7-2 to TRBJ1-1; D is perhaps TRBD1 (6 bases). The V and J ends lost 3 bases and 5 bases respectively, with 16 bases between them. Germline V gene data show CDR1 as SGHTA and CDR2 as FQGNSA. The CDR3 totals 15 residues. DNA for the CDR3: TGTGCCAGCAGCTTGAGACGGGGGGCGACTACTGAAGCTTTCTTT. Its protein product is CASSLRRGATTEAFF.

This clonotype showed up just a few times. The rearrangement links TRBV4-3 to TRBJ2-5, with D perhaps TRBD1 (5 bases). CDR1 and CDR2 from the germline V gene are LGHNA and YSLEER. V lost 0 bases and J 3 bases, leaving 11 bases between the germline ends. The CDR3 is made up of 15 amino acids. The CDR3 bases are TGCGCCAGCAGCCAAGATGGGCGCAGGGAAGAGACCCAGTACTTC. Its protein is CASSQDGRREETQYF.

The chain combines TRBV21-1 with TRBJ2-7; no DNA check was done on the table's D call, TRBD1. TRBV21-1 is termed a pseudogene. This CDR3 has 15 residues. This chain's CDR3 is CASSKVGPGRYEQYV. The CDR3 nucleotides are TGTGCCAGCAGCAAAGTGGGGCCAGGCCGGTACGAGCAGTACGTC.

This clonotype came up a few times. V gene TRBV19 combines with J gene TRBJ1-4; TRBD1 matches 11 bases. The ends lost 5 bases at V and 2 bases at J; junction bases unmatched: 4. CDR3 length equals 16 residues. Germline CDR1 reads LNHDA; CDR2 reads SQIVND (reference sequence). The CDR3, as DNA: TGTGCCAGTAGTTCCTGGACAGGGGGCACTAATGAAAAACTGTTTTTT. Amino acids: CASSSWTGGTNEKLFF.

The chain links TRBV27 to TRBJ2-3; 9 nucleotides align to TRBD2. In germline, CDR1 is MNHEY, CDR2 SMNVEV (reference sequence). After removal of 7 bases from V and 1 base from J, the junction contained 3 bases not matched to a gene. This CDR3 has 14 residues. The CDR3 sequence is CASMQRGGTDTQYF. CDR3 nucleotide sequence: TGTGCCAGCATGCAGCGGGGGGGCACAGATACGCAGTATTTT.

The rearrangement uses TRBV10-2 and TRBJ2-5; 10 bases line up with TRBD2. The V gene end was trimmed by 9 bases and the J gene end by 1 base; junction bases not matched to a gene: 11. Germline values: CDR1 WSHSY, CDR2 SAAADI. This CDR3 comprises 16 residues. The CDR3 DNA reads TGCGCCAGTTCGGGGAGCGGGGGGGATCTCCAAGAGACCCAGTACTTC. Its protein is CASSGSGGDLQETQYF.

This clonotype turned up a few times. The rearrangement uses TRBV12-3 or TRBV12-4 and TRBJ1-4; D may be TRBD1 (6 bases). With 7 bases removed from V and 6 bases from J, the gap between germline ends came to 15 bases. This CDR3 has 14 residues. CDR3 amino acids: CASTTQGFHEKLFF. The CDR3, as DNA: TGTGCCAGCACGACCCAGGGGTTTCATGAAAAACTGTTTTTT.

In this sample, this clonotype turned up many times. The chain couples TRBV5-1 to TRBJ1-3, with no clear D. CDR3 size: 15 residues. Germline CDR1 reads SGHRS; CDR2 reads YFSETQ. Trimming cost V 0 bases and J 4 bases, with 11 bases left between them. CDR3 loop: CASSLDQSIGNTIYF. For the CDR3, the DNA is TGCGCCAGCAGCTTGGATCAGAGCATAGGAAACACCATATATTTT. The full variable domain, in which reference TRBV5-1 and TRBJ1-3 provide the parts outside the CDR3, is KAGVTQTPRYLIKTRGQQVTLSCSPISGHRSVSWYQQTPGQGLQFLFEYFSETQRNKGNFPGRFSGRQFSNSRSEMNVSTLELGDSALYLCASSLDQSIGNTIYFGEGSWLTVV.

This clonotype was picked up many times. The J gene is TRBJ1-1, the V gene TRBV6-1, with D unclear. CDR3 length: 13 amino acids. The V gene's germline CDR1 is MNHNS and CDR2 SASEGT. The ends were cut back, 2 bases at V and 9 bases at J, with 13 bases in the middle. CDR3 sequence: CASSEFGNGKAFF. The CDR3 DNA reads as TGTGCCAGCAGTGAATTCGGCAACGGTAAAGCTTTCTTT.

V gene TRBV12-3 or TRBV12-4 combines with J gene TRBJ1-5; 8 nucleotides line up with TRBD1. The CDR3 is made up of 15 amino acids. V lost 3 bases to trimming and J lost 5 bases; unmatched junction nucleotides: 6. The CDR3 DNA is TGTGCCAGCAGTTTGACAGGGGTTGATCATCAGCCCCAGCATTTT. Its translation is CASSLTGVDHQPQHF.

The genes are TRBV11-2 and TRBJ2-2; D is unclear. Germline V gene lookup returns CDR1 SGHAT and CDR2 FQNNGV. V lost 0 bases and J 7 bases, leaving 9 bases between the germline ends. This CDR3 is 14 amino acids long. CDR3: CASSLDSRSGELFF. The CDR3 nucleotides are TGTGCCAGCAGCTTAGACTCTCGTAGCGGGGAGCTGTTTTTT.

V gene TRBV7-2 combines with J gene TRBJ2-3, with 8 bases lining up with TRBD2. The J segment lost 4 bases and the V segment lost 2 bases, leaving 5 bases of the junction unmatched. The CDR3 has 15 residues. Germline-derived CDR1 and CDR2 are SGHTA and FQGNSA. CDR3 in amino acids: CASSLFGTRADTQYF. The DNA of the CDR3 is TGTGCCAGCAGCTTATTTGGGACTAGAGCAGATACGCAGTATTTT. Combining the CDR3 with reference TRBV7-2 and TRBJ2-3 gives the whole variable domain GAGVSQSPSNKVTEKGKDVELRCDPISGHTALYWYRQSLGQGLEFLIYFQGNSAPDKSGLPSDRFSAERTGGSVSTLTIQRTQQEDSAVYLCASSLFGTRADTQYFGPGTRLTVL.

The chain couples TRBV5-1 to TRBJ2-3, with TRBD2 identical over 7 bases. CDR3 size: 15 residues. CDR1 and CDR2 from the germline V gene are SGHRS and YFSETQ. J lost 2 bases, V lost 4 bases, and 7 bases had no gene match. This CDR3 is CASSLSGADTDTQYF. As DNA, the CDR3 is TGCGCCAGCAGCCTGAGCGGGGCGGACACAGATACGCAGTATTTT.

This clonotype was recorded many times. V usage is TRBV9 and J usage is TRBJ1-1; D not resolved. The V and J ends lost 1 base and 4 bases respectively, with 14 bases between them. The CDR3 has 15 residues. The germline V gene has CDR1 SGDLS and CDR2 YYNGEE. CDR3 protein: CASSVHPGESTEAFF. CDR3 sequence (DNA): TGTGCCAGCAGCGTACATCCGGGCGAGAGCACTGAAGCTTTCTTT.

V and J are TRBV7-2 and TRBJ2-5; D gene unclear. Trimming took off 2 bases at V and 2 bases at J, with 12 bases between the two ends. Germline CDR1 reads SGHTA; CDR2 reads FQGNSA. The CDR3 is 15 amino acids. Here the CDR3 reads CASSLLFRVQETQYF. CDR3 in DNA: TGTGCCAGCAGCTTACTTTTCCGGGTACAAGAGACCCAGTACTTC.

V gene TRBV7-9 combines with J gene TRBJ2-1, with 11 positions matching TRBD2. This CDR3 is built from 15 residues. CDR1 SEHNR and CDR2 FQNEAQ come from the germline V gene (reference sequence). With V trimmed by 3 bases and J by 6 bases, 4 bases remained unmatched. Here the CDR3 DNA reads TGTGCCAGCAGCTTGGTGGGACTAGCGGTCAATGAGCAGTTCTTC. Residues: CASSLVGLAVNEQFF.

This clonotype appeared many times. The rearrangement uses TRBV4-2 and TRBJ2-5; no definite D call. The CDR3 length is 13 residues. Trimming removed 4 bases at V and 5 bases at J, with 11 bases between. Per the germline V gene, CDR1 is LGHNA and CDR2 is YNFKEQ. DNA for the CDR3: TGTGCCAGCAGCCCCGAGGCGAGGGAGACCCAGTACTTC. Translation gives CASSPEARETQYF.

This chain connects TRBV20-1 to TRBJ1-2, with 7 bases identical to TRBD1. J gave up 8 bases and V 6 bases, and 12 bases lay outside the gene matches. The CDR3 is 13 amino acids. Germline CDR1 DFQATT, CDR2 SNEGSKA (reference sequence). The CDR3 is CSASDREALGYTF. The DNA for the CDR3 is TGCAGTGCGAGCGACAGGGAGGCTTTAGGCTACACCTTC.